This T cell receptor beta chain is from a study of T cells in Graves' hyperthyroidism and ophthalmopathy (dated 2019 in TCRdb). At the level of the whole study: Peripheral blood was sampled at the time of initial diagnosis, prior to any treatment. TCR V-J signatures able to tell the groups apart were searched for in a discovery cohort of 95 to 100 patients, of whom roughly 42 had Graves' ophthalmopathy and 57 had stable Graves' hyperthyroidism. Prospective prediction of ophthalmopathy was tested in an independent validation cohort of approximately 19 hyperthyroidism patients and 17 patients who later progressed to ophthalmopathy. For training and testing, the roughly 97 patients in the discovery cohort were randomly divided in a 7:3 ratio. In roughly six Graves' hyperthyroidism patients, the study also compared T-cell repertoires from thyroid tissue with T-cell repertoires from blood. After blood sampling, hyperthyroidism patients were treated with methimazole at a starting dose of 30 mg daily, and ophthalmopathy patients were treated with high-dose intravenous methylprednisolone. The paper describes TCR Vbeta CDR3 sequencing of 130 to 150 peripheral blood samples, made up of approximately 40 ophthalmopathy patients, 70 to 75 hyperthyroidism patients and 17 progressor patients.

The TCR beta CDR3 regions were amplified from RNA transcripts. For the first round of RT-PCR on the TCR CDR3, the HTBI primer set was used together with the Qiagen OneStep RT-PCR kit. Libraries were constructed in a second round of multiplex PCR, after which size selection and purification were performed. Libraries were sequenced paired-end with 100 bp reads on an Illumina HiSeq2000. Concerning the study's data processing: SOAPnuke was used to process the raw data, throwing out any read that contained adapters or uncalled bases, had a mean Phred below 15, or lacked an exact constant-primer or identifier match. High-quality paired reads were merged using COPE v1.2.5, and each unique nucleotide sequence was defined as a clonotype. MiTCR v1.1 was used to align clonotypes to the IMGT TRBV, TRBD and TRBJ reference segments. The analysis included only V-J combinations with a frequency above 0.0001, which together covered 99% to 99.2% of the repertoires. The TCS score was defined as the ratio of F50 (clonal expansion) to E x V (chaos), calculated using BLOSUM62-based TCRdist between CDR3 peptides within each V-J. Welch's t-statistics and random forest reduced roughly 500 V-J features to about 12, which were used in a naive Bayes classifier (R e1071). Thyroid-blood repertoire similarity was quantified with the Morisita-Horn index. Through fastp at Q25 and MiXCR, TCRdb rebuilt clones from the public reads, retaining in-frame beta chains. CDR3 protein sequences are deduplicated, and each keeps its most common genes and DNA. These V and J calls originate from TCRdb's pipeline instead of the authors' own analysis. The table for this sample lists about 840,000 distinct CDR3 sequences; roughly 37% of them were counted only once. The ten largest make up 7.5% to 9.5% of the sample.

Graves' hyperthyroidism was defined as stable when no progression to ophthalmopathy occurred over 18 months of follow-up. Hyperthyroidism patients were newly diagnosed, had a disease duration of under 2 months, and were aged 18 to 65 years. The study excluded patients with uncontrolled infections, other autoimmune diseases, pregnancy or lactation. Diagnoses were based on clinical symptoms, serum thyroxine and TRAb, thyroid ultrasound and orbital computed tomography. PBMCs were separated from over 9 ml of fresh peripheral blood using Ficoll-Paque density gradient centrifugation. Trizol reagent was used to extract total RNA, and RNA quality was then checked on an Agilent 2100 Bioanalyzer. Remarks on this clonotype: Its recognized antigen is unknown. Qualities for individual bases were not recorded, and no much larger clone is one base off.

General study outcomes and caveats: Most expanded thyroid clonotypes (frequency above 0.001) were also detected in blood, suggesting blood repertoires may reflect thyroid immune responses. In validation, progression to ophthalmopathy was predicted by the model with 70% to 71% sensitivity and 72.22% specificity, a median of approximately 7.1 months before onset. No statistical method was used to fix the sample size in advance, and group allocation was not hidden from the investigators. Ophthalmopathy was separated from stable hyperthyroidism by a 13 V-J signature model, with about 88% sensitivity and approximately 84% specificity obtained in cross-validation and 80%/75% obtained in testing.

V is clipped by 12 bases and J by 7 bases, and the sequence between their germline boundaries is 8 bases long. CDR1 and CDR2, per the germline V gene, are KGHDR and SFDVKD. The CDR3 goes from the cysteine to the phenylalanine over 10 residues. The CDR3 DNA has 30 bases and is translated from base 1. Recombination connected TRBV24-1 to TRBJ2-2, with a tentative D gene TRBD2 over 5 matching bases. This TCR derives from a man aged 18-30 years with Graves' hyperthyroidism. Material: blood. CDR3 protein: CAVRDGELFF. The DNA sequence is as follows: TGTGCCGTCCGGGACGGGGAGCTGTTTTTT.